The 11 T cell receptor beta chains below all came from one sample that was sequenced in a study of blood T cells in healthy people across ages. Combining a sample-barcoded 5' primer with a J-beta primer mix, a second PCR ran for roughly 6 to 11 cycles. Via MiXCR, TCRdb re-called the 5' RACE reads, giving one row per CDR3 protein. The repertoire holds 1.8 million or so distinct CDR3 sequences, with approximately 39% as singletons. Sequencing used blood. The receptors stem from a human donor in good health.

The chain is built from TRBV6-2 or TRBV6-3 and TRBJ1-2; D ambiguous. V lost 2 bases to trimming and J lost 0 bases, with 13 bases between them. Germline V gene lookup returns CDR1 MNHEY and CDR2 SVGEGT. This CDR3 region has 16 residues. CDR3 DNA sequence: TGTGCCAGCAGTTACCTACGGCAGGCGACTAACTATGGCTACACCTTC. Its protein product is CASSYLRQATNYGYTF.

A remark on this clonotype: Given a much more abundant clone one base away, this may be a read error. V gene TRBV7-6 combines with J gene TRBJ2-2; D is possibly TRBD1 (6 bases). The CDR3 has 16 amino acids. Looked up from germline, CDR1 is SGHVS and CDR2 is FNYEAQ. V was clipped by 5 bases and J by 4 bases, with 17 bases between them. CDR3 region: CASSATGLLTTGELFF. In DNA, the CDR3 is TGTGCCAGCAGCGCAACAGGGCTCCTAACCACCGGGGAGCTGTTTTTT.

The chain has TRBV6-2 or TRBV6-3 and TRBJ1-6; D is undetermined. Trimming cost V 2 bases and J 4 bases, with 6 bases left between them. Germline V lookup: CDR1 MNHEY, CDR2 SVGEGT. This CDR3 has 14 amino acids. In nucleotides, the CDR3 is TGTGCCAGCAGTTACCGGAGTTATAATTCACCCCTCCACTTT. This translates into CASSYRSYNSPLHF.

This clonotype was observed at least ten times. The rearrangement joins TRBV5-1 to TRBJ2-3; 13 nucleotides line up with TRBD2. With V trimmed by 1 base and J by 1 base, 9 bases remained unmatched. Germline V lookup: CDR1 SGHRS, CDR2 YFSETQ. The CDR3 has 19 residues. In DNA form, the CDR3 reads TGCGCCAGCAGCTTGCGGACTAGCGGGGGCCCCGGGGGCACAGATACGCAGTATTTT. Amino acids: CASSLRTSGGPGGTDTQYF.

The chain has TRBV28 and TRBJ2-5, with D possibly matching TRBD1 (6 bases). CDR1 and CDR2 from the germline V gene are MDHEN and SYDVKM. The CDR3 length is 13 residues. Trimming stripped 3 bases from V and 7 bases from J, with 12 bases between. This CDR3 reads CASSFGGSRTQYF. CDR3 sequence (DNA): TGTGCCAGCAGTTTTGGGGGCTCAAGGACCCAGTACTTC.

This clonotype was recorded at least ten times. J is TRBJ2-1 and V is TRBV5-5; D is ambiguous. Trimming removed 3 bases from V and 10 bases from J, with 14 bases in between. Germline assignment: CDR1 SGHKS and CDR2 YYEKEE (reference sequence). The CDR3 covers 13 residues. The CDR3 DNA reads TGTGCCAGCAGCTCCTGGACCTTGCGGGAGCAGTTCTTC. Translating it yields CASSSWTLREQFF. Filled out from reference TRBV5-5 and TRBJ2-1, the complete variable domain reads DAGVTQSPTHLIKTRGQQVTLRCSPISGHKSVSWYQQVLGQGPQFIFQYYEKEERGRGNFPDRFSARQFPNYSSELNVNALLLGDSALYLCASSSWTLREQFFGPGTRLTVL.

This clonotype was recorded a few times. This rearrangement joins TRBV27 to TRBJ2-6; maybe TRBD2 (6 bases). V lost 3 bases to trimming and J lost 3 bases, with 6 bases between them. The CDR3 extends over 14 amino acids. Germline values: CDR1 MNHEY, CDR2 SMNVEV (reference sequence). DNA of the CDR3: TGTGCCAGCAGTTTCGGGGGTGGGGCCAACGTCCTGACTTTC. It specifies CASSFGGGANVLTF.

The chain joins TRBV20-1 to TRBJ2-5, with a weak D call TRBD2 (7 bases). Trimming removed 0 bases at V and 2 bases at J, with 16 bases between. Germline values: CDR1 DFQATT, CDR2 SNEGSKA (reference sequence). The CDR3 is 16 residues long. CDR3 in amino acids: CSARDWAGASQETQYF. The CDR3, as DNA: TGCAGTGCTAGAGATTGGGCGGGGGCCTCACAAGAGACCCAGTACTTC.

This clonotype was counted only a few times. The chain employs TRBV28 and TRBJ1-2; possible D gene TRBD1, 6 bases. Germline CDR1 and CDR2: MDHEN and SYDVKM. Trimming cost V 5 bases and J 13 bases, with 17 bases left between them. The CDR3 is 12 amino acids. The DNA for the CDR3 is TGTGCCAGCAGTCCCGGGACATCGAGTTTCACCTTC. Its protein is CASSPGTSSFTF.

J is TRBJ1-2 and V is TRBV7-9; the match to TRBD1 covers 10 bases. This CDR3 has 18 residues. From germline, CDR1 is SEHNR and CDR2 FQNEAQ (reference sequence). J lost 2 bases, V lost 5 bases, and 14 bases had no gene match. The CDR3 DNA sequence: TGTGCCAGCAGCCTCAGGGGAGACAGGGGGCTATCAAACTATGGCTACACCTTC. Translated: CASSLRGDRGLSNYGYTF.

This chain connects TRBV7-9 to TRBJ1-4; D is unresolved. Germline-derived CDR1 and CDR2 are SEHNR and FQNEAQ (reference sequence). V shed 5 bases and J shed 10 bases, with 17 bases lying between them. This CDR3 comprises 14 residues. CDR3 sequence (DNA): TGTGCCAGCAGCCGGGCGGGCTCCAGTGTAAAACTGTTTTTT. It is translated as CASSRAGSSVKLFF. Full variable domain (outside the CDR3, taken from reference TRBV7-9 and TRBJ1-4): DTGVSQNPRHKITKRGQNVTFRCDPISEHNRLYWYRQTLGQGPEFLTYFQNEAQLEKSRLLSDRFSAERPKGSFSTLEIQRTEQGDSAMYLCASSRAGSSVKLFFGSGTQLSVL.